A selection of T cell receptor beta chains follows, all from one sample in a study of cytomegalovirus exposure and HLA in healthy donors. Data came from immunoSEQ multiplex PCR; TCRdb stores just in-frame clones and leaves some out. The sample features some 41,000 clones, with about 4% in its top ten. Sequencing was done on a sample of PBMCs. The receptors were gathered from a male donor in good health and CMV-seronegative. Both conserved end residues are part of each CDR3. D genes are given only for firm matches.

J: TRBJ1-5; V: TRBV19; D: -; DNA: TGTGCCAGTAGTATTGGACAATATAGCAATCAGCCCCAGCATTTT; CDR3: CASSIGQYSNQPQHF
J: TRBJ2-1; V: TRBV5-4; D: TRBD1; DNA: TGTGCCAGCAGCTTGGCCGGGACAGGGGCCTACAATGAGCAGTTCTTC; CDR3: CASSLAGTGAYNEQFF
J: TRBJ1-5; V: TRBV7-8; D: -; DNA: TGTGCCAGCAGCTTAGGGAACTACAGGGAAGTCAATCAGCCCCAGCATTTT; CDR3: CASSLGNYREVNQPQHF
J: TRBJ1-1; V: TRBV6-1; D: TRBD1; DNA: TGTGCCAGCAGTGAATCGACAGGGGGCCAGACCATATCCCACACTGAAGCTTTCTTT; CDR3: CASSESTGGQTISHTEAFF
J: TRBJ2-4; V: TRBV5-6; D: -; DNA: TGTGCCAGCAGCACGGGACTTTTGGACCTGGACTTC; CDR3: CASSTGLLDLDF
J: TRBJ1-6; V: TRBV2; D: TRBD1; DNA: TGTGCCAGCACATTACAGGGGAATTCACCCCTCCACTTT; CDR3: CASTLQGNSPLHF
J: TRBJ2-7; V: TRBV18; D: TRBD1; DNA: TGTGCCAGCTCACCACCGGGACAGGGTTACGAGCAGTACTTC; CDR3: CASSPPGQGYEQYF
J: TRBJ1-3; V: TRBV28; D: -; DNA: TGTGCCAGCAGTTGGACAGCACTCTCTGGAAACACCATATATTTT; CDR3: CASSWTALSGNTIYF
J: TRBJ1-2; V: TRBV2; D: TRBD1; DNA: TGTGCCAGCAGAGTAACCGGGGACAGGGTCTATGGCTACACCTTC; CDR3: CASRVTGDRVYGYTF
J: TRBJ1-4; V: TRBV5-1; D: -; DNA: TGCGCCAGCAGCTTGGCCAGGGTCTCTAATGAAAAACTGTTTTTT; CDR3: CASSLARVSNEKLFF
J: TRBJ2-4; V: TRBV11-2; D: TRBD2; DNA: TGTGCCAGCAGCTTAGTAGCGGGACGGTTCCTAGCCAAAAACATTCAGTACTTC; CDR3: CASSLVAGRFLAKNIQYF
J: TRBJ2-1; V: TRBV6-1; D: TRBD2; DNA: TGTGCCAGCAGGACCGGGACTAGCGGGGCCTCTGAGCAGTTCTTC; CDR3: CASRTGTSGASEQFF
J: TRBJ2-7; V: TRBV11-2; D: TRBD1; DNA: TGTGCCAGCAGCTTAGGGGCAGGGGGAAGCTACGAGCAGTACTTC; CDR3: CASSLGAGGSYEQYF
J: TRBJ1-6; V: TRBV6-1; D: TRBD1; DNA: TGTGCCAGCAGTGATACCCGGACAGGGAATAATTCACCCCTCCACTTT; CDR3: CASSDTRTGNNSPLHF
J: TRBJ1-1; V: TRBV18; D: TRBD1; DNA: TGTGCCAGCTCACCAGAGGCGACAGGGTTGGGCACTGAAGCTTTCTTT; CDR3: CASSPEATGLGTEAFF
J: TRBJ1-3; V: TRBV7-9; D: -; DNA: TGTGCCAGCTCCCTTGGCTCAGGGGCAAACACCATATATTTT; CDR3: CASSLGSGANTIYF
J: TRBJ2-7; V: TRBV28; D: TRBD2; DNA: TGTGCCAGCAGTTCCTTAGCGGGGGGTTACTACGAGCAGTACTTC; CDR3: CASSSLAGGYYEQYF
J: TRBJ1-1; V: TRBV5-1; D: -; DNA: TGCGCCAGCAGCTTTGGGCAGAACACTGAAGCTTTCTTT; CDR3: CASSFGQNTEAFF
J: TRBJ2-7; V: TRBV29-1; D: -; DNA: TGCAGCGTTCAGGAGGATTCCTACGAGCAGTACTTC; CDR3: CSVQEDSYEQYF
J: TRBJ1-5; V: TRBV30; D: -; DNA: TGTGCCTGGAGTGTCGAGGGCAATCAGCCCCAGCATTTT; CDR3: CAWSVEGNQPQHF
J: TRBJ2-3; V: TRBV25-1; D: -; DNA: TGTGCCAGCCAGGGAGGAGAGAGCACAGATACGCAGTATTTT; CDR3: CASQGGESTDTQYF
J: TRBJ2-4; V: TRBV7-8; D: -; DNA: TGTGCCAGCAGCCCAACCCTGGACAGCCTAGCCAAAAACATTCAGTACTTC; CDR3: CASSPTLDSLAKNIQYF
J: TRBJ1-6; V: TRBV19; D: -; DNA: TGTGCCAGTAGCTGGACAGACTCCTATAATTCACCCCTCCACTTT; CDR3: CASSWTDSYNSPLHF
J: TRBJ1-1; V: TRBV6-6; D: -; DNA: TGTGCCAGCAGTCCCACAGGGAACGCTGAAGCTTTCTTT; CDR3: CASSPTGNAEAFF
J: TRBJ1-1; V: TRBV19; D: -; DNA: TGTGCCAGTAGACAGGGTTACACTGAAGCTTTCTTT; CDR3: CASRQGYTEAFF
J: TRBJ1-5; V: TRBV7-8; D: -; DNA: TGTGCCAGCACCCTTTACCCGGCTGAGGGTGGTCAGCCCCAGCATTTT; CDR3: CASTLYPAEGGQPQHF
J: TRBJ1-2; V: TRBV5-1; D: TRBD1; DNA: TGCGCCAGCAGCTTATCAGGGGGAGCCCTCTATGGCTACACCTTC; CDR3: CASSLSGGALYGYTF
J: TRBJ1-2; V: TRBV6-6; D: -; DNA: TGTGCCAGCAGTGCAGACGCGTCAGGGAGGGGCTATGGCTACACCTTC; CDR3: CASSADASGRGYGYTF
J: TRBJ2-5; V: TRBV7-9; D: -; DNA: TGTGCCAGCAGCGGCGTTAGACTAAGTATGGAGACCCAGTACTTC; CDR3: CASSGVRLSMETQYF
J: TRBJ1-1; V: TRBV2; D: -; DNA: TGTGCCAGCAGTATCACACAGCTGAACACTGAAGCTTTCTTT; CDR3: CASSITQLNTEAFF
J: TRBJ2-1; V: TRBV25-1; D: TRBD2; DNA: TGTGCCAGCAGTGCGCTAGCGGGGGGGGAGCAGTTCTTC; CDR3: CASSALAGGEQFF
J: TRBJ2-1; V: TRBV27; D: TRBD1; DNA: TGTGCCAGCAGCATGACAGGGGCCTACAATGAGCAGTTCTTC; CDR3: CASSMTGAYNEQFF
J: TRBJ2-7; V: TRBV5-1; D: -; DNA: TGCGCCAGCAGCTTGGCGACAGGCGCCCACGAGCAGTACTTC; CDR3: CASSLATGAHEQYF
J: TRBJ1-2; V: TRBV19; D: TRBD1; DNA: TGTGCCAGTAGCCTGGACAGGGGAGACTATGGCTACACCTTC; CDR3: CASSLDRGDYGYTF
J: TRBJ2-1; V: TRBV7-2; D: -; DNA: TGTGCCAGCAGACTAGGGTCGTACAATGAGCAGTTCTTC; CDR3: CASRLGSYNEQFF
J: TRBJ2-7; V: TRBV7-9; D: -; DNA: TGTGCCAGCAGCTTTCGGGAATACGAGCAGTACTTC; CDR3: CASSFREYEQYF
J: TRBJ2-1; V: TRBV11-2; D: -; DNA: TGTGCCAGCAGCCAAGGACAGCGCAATGAGCAGTTCTTC; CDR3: CASSQGQRNEQFF
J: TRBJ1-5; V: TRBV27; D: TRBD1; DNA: TGTGCCAGCAGTCCCCGGGACAGGGGTCGGGGCAATCAGCCCCAGCATTTT; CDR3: CASSPRDRGRGNQPQHF
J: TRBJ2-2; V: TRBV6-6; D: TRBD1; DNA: TGTGCCAGCAGTTCCCCGGGACAGGGGGCAACCGGGGAGCTGTTTTTT; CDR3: CASSSPGQGATGELFF
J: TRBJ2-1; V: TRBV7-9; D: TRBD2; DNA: TGTGCCAGCAGCCCTCGACTAGCGGGGGACTACAATGAGCAGTTCTTC; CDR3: CASSPRLAGDYNEQFF
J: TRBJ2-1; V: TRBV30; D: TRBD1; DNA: TGTGCCTGGAGTGGACAGGGCTATGAGCAGTTCTTC; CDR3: CAWSGQGYEQFF
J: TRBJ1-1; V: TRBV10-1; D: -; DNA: TGCGCCAGCAGTGAGACAGGGAGGAACACTGAAGCTTTCTTT; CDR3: CASSETGRNTEAFF
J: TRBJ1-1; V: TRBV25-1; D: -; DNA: TGTGCCAGCAGTGATCCACCGGGGACTGAAGCTTTCTTT; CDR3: CASSDPPGTEAFF
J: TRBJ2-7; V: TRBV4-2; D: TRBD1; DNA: TGTGCCAGCAGCCAAGATTCAGGGGGCTTCTCCTACGAGCAGTACTTC; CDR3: CASSQDSGGFSYEQYF
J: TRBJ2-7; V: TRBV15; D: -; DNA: TGTGCCACCAGCAACAAGGGGGATGGGTACGAGCAGTACTTC; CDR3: CATSNKGDGYEQYF
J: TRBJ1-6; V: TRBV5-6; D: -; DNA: TGTGCCAGCAGCCTCGGGCAGGGGAAGGCCCACTTT; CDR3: CASSLGQGKAHF
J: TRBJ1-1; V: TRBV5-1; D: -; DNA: TGCGCCAGCAGCGTAGGGTGGGGTACAGGTAACACTGAAGCTTTCTTT; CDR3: CASSVGWGTGNTEAFF
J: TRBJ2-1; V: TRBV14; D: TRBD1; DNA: TGTGCCAGCAGCCAAGCTAGGGGACAGGGTTTGTTCTTC; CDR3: CASSQARGQGLFF
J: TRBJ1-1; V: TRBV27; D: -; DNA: TGTGCCAGCAGTTTTGGGGGCAGGAACACTGAAGCTTTCTTT; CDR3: CASSFGGRNTEAFF
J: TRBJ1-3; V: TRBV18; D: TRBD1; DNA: TGTGCCAGCTCACCACCGTGGGACAGCAGCGGAAACACCATATATTTT; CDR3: CASSPPWDSSGNTIYF
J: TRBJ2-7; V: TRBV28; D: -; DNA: TGTGCCAGCAGTTTACCTACAGGGTCCCACGAGCAGTACTTC; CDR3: CASSLPTGSHEQYF